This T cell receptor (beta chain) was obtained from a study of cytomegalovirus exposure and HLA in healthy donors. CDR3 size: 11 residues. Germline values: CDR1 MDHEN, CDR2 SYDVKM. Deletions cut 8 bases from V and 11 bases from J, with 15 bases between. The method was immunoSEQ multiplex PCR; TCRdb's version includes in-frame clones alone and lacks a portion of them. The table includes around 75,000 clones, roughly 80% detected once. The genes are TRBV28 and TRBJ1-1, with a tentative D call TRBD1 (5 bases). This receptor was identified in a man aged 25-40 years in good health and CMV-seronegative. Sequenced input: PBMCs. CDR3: CASADGGHAFF. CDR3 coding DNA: TGTGCCAGCGCCGATGGCGGACATGCTTTCTTT.